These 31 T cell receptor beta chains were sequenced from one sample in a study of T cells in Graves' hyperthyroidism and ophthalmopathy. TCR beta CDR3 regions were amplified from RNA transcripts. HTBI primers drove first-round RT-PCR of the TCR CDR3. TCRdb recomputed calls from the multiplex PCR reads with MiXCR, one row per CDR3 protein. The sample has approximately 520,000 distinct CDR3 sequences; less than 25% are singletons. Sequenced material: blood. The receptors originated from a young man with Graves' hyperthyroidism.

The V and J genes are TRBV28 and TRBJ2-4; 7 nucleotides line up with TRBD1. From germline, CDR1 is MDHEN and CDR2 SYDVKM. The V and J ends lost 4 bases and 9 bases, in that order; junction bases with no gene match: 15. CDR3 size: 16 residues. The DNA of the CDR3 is TGTGCCAGCAGTTCTGGACAGGCTCGCCTCTCAACCATTCAGTACTTC. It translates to CASSSGQARLSTIQYF.

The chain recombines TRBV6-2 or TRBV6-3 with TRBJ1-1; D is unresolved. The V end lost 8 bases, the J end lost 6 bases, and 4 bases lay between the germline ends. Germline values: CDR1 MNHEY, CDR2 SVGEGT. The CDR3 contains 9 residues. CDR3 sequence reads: CASGAEAFF. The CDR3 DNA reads TGTGCCAGCGGGGCTGAAGCTTTCTTT.

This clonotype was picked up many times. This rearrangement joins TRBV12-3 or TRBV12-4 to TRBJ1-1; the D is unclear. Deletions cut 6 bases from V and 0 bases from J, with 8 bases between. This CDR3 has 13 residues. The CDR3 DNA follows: TGTGCCAGCAGCTGGAAGGTGAACACTGAAGCTTTCTTT. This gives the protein CASSWKVNTEAFF.

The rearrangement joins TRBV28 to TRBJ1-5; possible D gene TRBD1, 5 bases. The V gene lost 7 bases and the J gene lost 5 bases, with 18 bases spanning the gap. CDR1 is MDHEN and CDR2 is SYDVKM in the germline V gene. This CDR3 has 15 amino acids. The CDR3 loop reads CASNRRDGGYQPQHF. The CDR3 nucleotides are TGTGCCAGCAATCGCCGGGACGGTGGCTATCAGCCCCAGCATTTT.

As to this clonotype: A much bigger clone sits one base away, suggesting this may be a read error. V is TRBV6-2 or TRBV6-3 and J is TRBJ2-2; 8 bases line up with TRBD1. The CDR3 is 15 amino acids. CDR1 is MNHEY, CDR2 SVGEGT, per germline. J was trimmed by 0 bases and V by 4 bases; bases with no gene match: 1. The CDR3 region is CASSWTGTNTGELFF. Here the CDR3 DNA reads TGTGCCAGCAGTTGGACAGGGACGAACACCGGGGAGCTGTTTTTT.

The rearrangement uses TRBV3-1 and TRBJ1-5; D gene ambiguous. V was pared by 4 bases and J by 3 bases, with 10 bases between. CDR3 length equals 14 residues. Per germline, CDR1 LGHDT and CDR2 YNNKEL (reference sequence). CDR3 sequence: CASSPGVPNQPQHF. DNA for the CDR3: TGTGCCAGCAGCCCCGGGGTCCCCAATCAGCCCCAGCATTTT.

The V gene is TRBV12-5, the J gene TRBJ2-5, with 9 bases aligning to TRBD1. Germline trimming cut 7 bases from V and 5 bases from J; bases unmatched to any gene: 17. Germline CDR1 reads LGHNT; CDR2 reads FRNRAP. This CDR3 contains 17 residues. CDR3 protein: CASAASGTGYSGETQYF. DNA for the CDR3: TGTGCTAGTGCCGCCTCCGGGACAGGGTATTCGGGGGAGACCCAGTACTTC.

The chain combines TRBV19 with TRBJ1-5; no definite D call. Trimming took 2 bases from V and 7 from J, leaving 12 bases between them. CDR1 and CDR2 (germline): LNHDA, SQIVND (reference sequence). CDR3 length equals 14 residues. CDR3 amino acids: CASSIKTSGQPQHF. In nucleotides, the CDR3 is TGTGCCAGTAGTATAAAAACCTCGGGCCAGCCCCAGCATTTT.

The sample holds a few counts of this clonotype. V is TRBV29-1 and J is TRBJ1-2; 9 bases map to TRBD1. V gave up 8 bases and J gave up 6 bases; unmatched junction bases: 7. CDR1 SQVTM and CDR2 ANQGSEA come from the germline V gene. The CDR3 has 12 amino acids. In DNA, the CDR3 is TGCAGCCCGTGGGACAGGGAGGATGGCTACACCTTC. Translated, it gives CSPWDREDGYTF.

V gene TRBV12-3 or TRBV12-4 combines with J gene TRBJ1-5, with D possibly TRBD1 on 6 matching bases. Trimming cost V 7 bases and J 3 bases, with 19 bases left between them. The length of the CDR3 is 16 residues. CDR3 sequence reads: CASNRSPDRVNQPQHF. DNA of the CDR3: TGTGCCAGCAACAGAAGTCCGGACAGAGTCAATCAGCCCCAGCATTTT.

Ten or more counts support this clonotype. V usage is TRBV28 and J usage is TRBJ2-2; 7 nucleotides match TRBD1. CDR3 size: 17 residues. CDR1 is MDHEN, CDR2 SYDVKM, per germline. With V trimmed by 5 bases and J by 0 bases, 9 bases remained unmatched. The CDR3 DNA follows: TGTGCCAGCAGTGCCAGCAGACAGGGATCGAACACCGGGGAGCTGTTTTTT. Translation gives CASSASRQGSNTGELFF.

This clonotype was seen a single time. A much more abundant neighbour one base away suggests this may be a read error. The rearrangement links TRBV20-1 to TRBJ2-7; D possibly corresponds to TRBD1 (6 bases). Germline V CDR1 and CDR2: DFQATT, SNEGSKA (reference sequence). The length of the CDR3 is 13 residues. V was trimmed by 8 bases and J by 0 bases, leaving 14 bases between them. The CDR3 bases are TGCAGTTCGAAGGGACATTTCTCCTACGAGCAGTACTTC. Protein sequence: CSSKGHFSYEQYF.

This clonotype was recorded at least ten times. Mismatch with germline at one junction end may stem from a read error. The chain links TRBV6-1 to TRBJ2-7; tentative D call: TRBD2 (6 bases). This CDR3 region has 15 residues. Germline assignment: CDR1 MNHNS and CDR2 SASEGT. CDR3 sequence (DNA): TGTGCCAGCGGTGACGGGAGTTTGGGGTTCTACGAGCAGTACTTC. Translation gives CASGDGSLGFYEQYF.

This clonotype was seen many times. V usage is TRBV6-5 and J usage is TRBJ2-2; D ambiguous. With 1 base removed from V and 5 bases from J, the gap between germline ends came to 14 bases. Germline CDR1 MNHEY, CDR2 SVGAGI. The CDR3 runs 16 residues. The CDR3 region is CASSYFSRARTGELFF. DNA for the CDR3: TGTGCCAGCAGTTACTTCAGTCGGGCGAGGACCGGGGAGCTGTTTTTT.

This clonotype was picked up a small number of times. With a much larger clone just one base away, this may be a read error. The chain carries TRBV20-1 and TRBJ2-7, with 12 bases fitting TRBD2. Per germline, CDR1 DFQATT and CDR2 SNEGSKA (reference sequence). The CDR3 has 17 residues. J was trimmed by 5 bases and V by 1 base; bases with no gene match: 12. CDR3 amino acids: CSARVLAGGNQPHEQYF. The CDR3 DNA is TGCAGTGCTAGAGTACTAGCGGGGGGTAACCAGCCCCACGAGCAGTACTTC.

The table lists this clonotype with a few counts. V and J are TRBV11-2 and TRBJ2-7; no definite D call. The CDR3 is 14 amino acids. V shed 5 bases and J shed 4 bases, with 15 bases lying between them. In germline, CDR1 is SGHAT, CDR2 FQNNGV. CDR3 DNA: TGTGCCAGCAGCGTTGTGGATCCTCCATACGAGCAGTACTTC. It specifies CASSVVDPPYEQYF.

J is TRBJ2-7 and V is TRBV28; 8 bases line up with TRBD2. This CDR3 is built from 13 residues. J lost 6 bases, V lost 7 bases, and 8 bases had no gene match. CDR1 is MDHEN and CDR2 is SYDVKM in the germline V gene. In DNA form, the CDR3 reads TGTGCCAGCACTCTCGGGACTAGAGGCGAGCAGTACTTC. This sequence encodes CASTLGTRGEQYF.

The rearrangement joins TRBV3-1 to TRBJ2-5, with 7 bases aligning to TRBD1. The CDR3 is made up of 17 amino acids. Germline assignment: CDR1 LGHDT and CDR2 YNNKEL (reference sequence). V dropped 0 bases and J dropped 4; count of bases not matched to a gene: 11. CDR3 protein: CASSQDGQGVGRETQYF. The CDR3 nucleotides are TGTGCCAGCAGCCAAGATGGCCAGGGGGTAGGTAGAGAGACCCAGTACTTC.

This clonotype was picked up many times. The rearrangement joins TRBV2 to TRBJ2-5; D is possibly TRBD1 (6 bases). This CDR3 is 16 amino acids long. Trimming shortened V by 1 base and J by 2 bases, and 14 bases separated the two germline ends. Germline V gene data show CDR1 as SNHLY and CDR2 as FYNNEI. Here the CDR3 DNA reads TGTGCCAGCAGTGAAGGTGCAGGGGTGGAGCAAGAGACCCAGTACTTC. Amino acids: CASSEGAGVEQETQYF.

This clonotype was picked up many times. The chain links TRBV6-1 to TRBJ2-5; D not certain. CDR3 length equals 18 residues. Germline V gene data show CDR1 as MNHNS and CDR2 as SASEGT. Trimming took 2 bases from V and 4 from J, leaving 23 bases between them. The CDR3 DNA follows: TGTGCCAGCAGTGAACTGTCCTACCGGGTCCTCAGTGGAGAGACCCAGTACTTC. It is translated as CASSELSYRVLSGETQYF.

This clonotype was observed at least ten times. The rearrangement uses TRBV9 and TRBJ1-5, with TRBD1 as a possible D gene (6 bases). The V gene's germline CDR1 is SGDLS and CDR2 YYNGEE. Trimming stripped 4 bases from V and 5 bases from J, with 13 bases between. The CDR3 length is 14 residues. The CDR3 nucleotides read TGTGCCAGCAGCCCCGGGACAACGTATCAGCCCCAGCATTTT. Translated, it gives CASSPGTTYQPQHF. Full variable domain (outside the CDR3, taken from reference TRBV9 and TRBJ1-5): DSGVTQTPKHLITATGQRVTLRCSPRSGDLSVYWYQQSLDQGLQFLIQYYNGEERAKGNILERFSAQQFPDLHSELNLSSLELGDSALYFCASSPGTTYQPQHFGDGTRLSIL.

As DNA, the CDR3 is TGTGCCAGCAGTGAAGAACCCAACACCGGGGAGCTGTTTTTT. Translating it yields CASSEEPNTGELFF. The chain recombines TRBV12-3 or TRBV12-4 with TRBJ2-2; D is unresolved. The CDR3 loop spans 14 amino acids. Between the trimmed V and J ends, which lost 5 bases and 2 bases, there was a span of 9 bases.

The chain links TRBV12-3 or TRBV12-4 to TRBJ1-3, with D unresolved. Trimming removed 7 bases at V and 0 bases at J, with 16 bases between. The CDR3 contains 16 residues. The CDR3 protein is CASTSGGRSSGNTIYF. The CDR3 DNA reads TGTGCCAGCACCTCAGGCGGACGGAGCTCTGGAAACACCATATATTTT.

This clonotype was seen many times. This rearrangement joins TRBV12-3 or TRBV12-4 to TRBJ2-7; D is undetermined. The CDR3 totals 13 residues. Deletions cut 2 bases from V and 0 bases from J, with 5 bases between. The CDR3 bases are TGTGCCAGCAGTTTACCGAACTCCTACGAGCAGTACTTC. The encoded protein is CASSLPNSYEQYF.

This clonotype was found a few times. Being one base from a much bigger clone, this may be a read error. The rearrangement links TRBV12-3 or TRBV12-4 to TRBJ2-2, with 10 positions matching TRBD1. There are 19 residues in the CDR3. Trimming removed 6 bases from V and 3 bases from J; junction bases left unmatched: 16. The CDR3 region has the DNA TGTGCCAGCAGGTTCGTCCCGGGACAGGGGTTCGGGGACACCGGGGAGCTGTTTTTT. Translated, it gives CASRFVPGQGFGDTGELFF.

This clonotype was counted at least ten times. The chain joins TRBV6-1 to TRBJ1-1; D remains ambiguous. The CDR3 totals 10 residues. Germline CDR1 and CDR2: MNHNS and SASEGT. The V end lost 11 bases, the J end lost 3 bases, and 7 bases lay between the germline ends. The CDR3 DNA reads TGTGCCGTTCGGGACACTGAAGCTTTCTTT. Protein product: CAVRDTEAFF.

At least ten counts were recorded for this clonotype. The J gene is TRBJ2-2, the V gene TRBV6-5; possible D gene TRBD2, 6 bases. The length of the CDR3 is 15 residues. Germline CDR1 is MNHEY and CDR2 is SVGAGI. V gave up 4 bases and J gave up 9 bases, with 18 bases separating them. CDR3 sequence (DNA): TGTGCCAGCAGTTCACTGCGGGGAAGCGCACGGGAGCTGTTTTTT. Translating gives CASSSLRGSARELFF.

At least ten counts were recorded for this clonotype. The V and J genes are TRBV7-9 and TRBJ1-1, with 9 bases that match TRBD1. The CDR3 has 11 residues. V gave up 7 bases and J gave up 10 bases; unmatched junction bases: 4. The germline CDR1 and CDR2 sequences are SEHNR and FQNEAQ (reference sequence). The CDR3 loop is CASTPDRGAFF. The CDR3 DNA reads TGTGCCAGCACCCCGGACAGGGGAGCTTTCTTT.

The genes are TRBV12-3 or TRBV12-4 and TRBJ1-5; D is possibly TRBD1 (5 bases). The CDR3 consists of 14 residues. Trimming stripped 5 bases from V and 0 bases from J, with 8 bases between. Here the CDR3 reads CASSVQVSNQPQHF. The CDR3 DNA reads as TGTGCCAGCAGTGTACAGGTTAGCAATCAGCCCCAGCATTTT.

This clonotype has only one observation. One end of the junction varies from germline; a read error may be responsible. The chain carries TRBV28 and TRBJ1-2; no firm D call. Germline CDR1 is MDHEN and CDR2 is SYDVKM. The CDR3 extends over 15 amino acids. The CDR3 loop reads CTSHPGLLSNYGYTF. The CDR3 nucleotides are TGTACCAGCCACCCAGGACTGTTATCTAACTATGGCTACACCTTC.

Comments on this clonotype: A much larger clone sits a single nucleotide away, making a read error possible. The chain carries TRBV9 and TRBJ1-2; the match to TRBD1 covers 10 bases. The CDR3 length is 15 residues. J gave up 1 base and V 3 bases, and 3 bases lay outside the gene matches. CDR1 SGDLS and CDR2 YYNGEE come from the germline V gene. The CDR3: CASSARDRGNYGYTF. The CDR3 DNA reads TGTGCCAGCAGCGCCCGGGACAGGGGTAACTATGGCTACACCTTC.